The 13 T cell receptor beta chains given below trace back to one sample, sequenced in a study of cytomegalovirus exposure and HLA in healthy donors. Amplification used 60 Vbeta primers and 13 Jbeta primers. This table comes from immunoSEQ multiplex PCR, and its TCRdb copy is limited to in-frame clones, with some not included. The table records 200,000 to 250,000 clones, around 80% of them present only once. Sequenced input: PBMCs. The receptor source for this set is a woman aged 60-70 years in good health and CMV-seropositive.

As DNA, the CDR3 is TGTGCCAGCAGTCCGGACAGGGCCGAGCAGTACTTC. This codes for CASSPDRAEQYF. The chain links TRBV28 to TRBJ2-7; 8 bases map to TRBD1. Germline V gene data show CDR1 as MDHEN and CDR2 as SYDVKM. V gave up 5 bases and J gave up 6 bases; unmatched junction bases: 3. The CDR3 totals 12 residues.

V is TRBV5-4 and J is TRBJ2-7, with TRBD2 matching over 13 bases. With V trimmed by 0 bases and J by 5 bases, 5 bases remained unmatched. Germline V gene data show CDR1 as SGHNT and CDR2 as YYREEE (reference sequence). The length of the CDR3 is 16 residues. As DNA, the CDR3 is TGTGCCAGCAGCTTGGGTGGACTAGCGGGAGTCAACGAGCAGTACTTC. This gives the protein CASSLGGLAGVNEQYF.

The chain is built from TRBV5-1 and TRBJ1-2; TRBD1 might be the D (6 bases). The CDR3 length is 14 residues. Germline assignment: CDR1 SGHRS and CDR2 YFSETQ. Trimming cost V 1 base and J 2 bases, with 9 bases left between them. Here the CDR3 reads CASSLMTGNYGYTF. The DNA of the CDR3 is TGCGCCAGCAGCTTGATGACAGGAAACTATGGCTACACCTTC.

The chain uses TRBV5-6 and TRBJ1-5; D perhaps matches TRBD1 (5 bases). The CDR3 runs to 14 residues. Trimming shortened V by 1 base and J by 4 bases, and 9 bases separated the two germline ends. The germline CDR1 and CDR2 sequences are SGHDT and YYEEEE. Written as DNA, the CDR3 is TGTGCCAGCAGCTTGACAGGATTGAATCAGCCCCAGCATTTT. It encodes CASSLTGLNQPQHF.

The rearrangement links TRBV29-1 to TRBJ1-2, with TRBD1 matching 7 bases. This CDR3 has 15 residues. Germline lookup yields CDR1 SQVTM and CDR2 ANQGSEA. The V gene end was trimmed by 4 bases and the J gene end by 7 bases; junction bases not matched to a gene: 15. CDR3 in DNA: TGCAGCGTTGTGACAGGGAACGAGGCGGTCTCTGGCTACACCTTC. Protein: CSVVTGNEAVSGYTF. Drawing the rest from reference TRBV29-1 and TRBJ1-2, the complete variable domain is SAVISQKPSRDICQRGTSLTIQCQVDSQVTMMFWYRQQPGQSLTLIATANQGSEATYESGFVIDKFPISRPNLTFSTLTVSNMSPEDSSIYLCSVVTGNEAVSGYTFGSGTRLTVV.

This rearrangement joins TRBV29-1 to TRBJ2-1, with 16 nucleotides matching TRBD2. The CDR3 has 18 residues. The V and J ends lost 7 bases and 7 bases, in that order; junction bases with no gene match: 16. Germline CDR1 and CDR2: SQVTM and ANQGSEA. The CDR3 loop reads CSAFSGTSGRARGNEQFF. The CDR3 nucleotides are TGCAGCGCATTCTCCGGGACTAGCGGGAGGGCCAGGGGGAATGAGCAGTTCTTC.

J is TRBJ2-1 and V is TRBV7-3, with 8 bases fitting TRBD1. The CDR3 extends over 14 amino acids. CDR1 is SGHTA and CDR2 is FQGTGA in the germline V gene. Losses at the gene ends were 4 bases for V and 6 bases for J; bases not matched to a gene: 5. The CDR3 nucleotides read TGTGCCAGCAGCTCAGGGACAGGACGCAATGAGCAGTTCTTC. It yields the protein CASSSGTGRNEQFF.

The V gene is TRBV2, the J gene TRBJ1-5; D call uncertain. Germline V gives CDR1 SNHLY, CDR2 FYNNEI. The germline V and J ends were trimmed by 7 bases and 4 bases, with 11 bases remaining between them. The CDR3 runs to 13 residues. CDR3 DNA sequence: TGTGCCAGCAATGGGCAGATTAATCAGCCCCAGCATTTT. Translated, it gives CASNGQINQPQHF.

The J gene is TRBJ1-2, the V gene TRBV29-1; no clear D. CDR1 and CDR2 from the germline V gene are SQVTM and ANQGSEA. CDR3 length equals 14 residues. The germline V and J ends were trimmed by 1 base and 8 bases, with 17 bases remaining between them. CDR3 in amino acids: CSVEAALGVGGYTF. The CDR3 DNA reads as TGCAGCGTTGAAGCCGCGCTCGGGGTTGGGGGCTACACCTTC. Together with reference TRBV29-1 and TRBJ1-2, the CDR3 gives the full variable domain: SAVISQKPSRDICQRGTSLTIQCQVDSQVTMMFWYRQQPGQSLTLIATANQGSEATYESGFVIDKFPISRPNLTFSTLTVSNMSPEDSSIYLCSVEAALGVGGYTFGSGTRLTVV.

The chain combines TRBV28 with TRBJ1-1; no clear D gene. V lost 8 bases to trimming and J lost 6 bases, with 16 bases between them. CDR3 length: 13 residues. Per the germline V gene, CDR1 is MDHEN and CDR2 is SYDVKM. CDR3 nucleotides: TGTGCCAGCTCGACCTCGAGGGCGTCTGAAGCTTTCTTT. As protein: CASSTSRASEAFF.

The rearrangement uses TRBV30 and TRBJ2-7; D is perhaps TRBD1 (6 bases). The CDR3 runs 12 residues. Per the germline V gene, CDR1 is GTSNPN and CDR2 is SVGIG (reference sequence). V shed 1 base and J shed 6 bases, with 10 bases lying between them. CDR3 nucleotides: TGTGCCTGGAGTGCGGACAGCGGCGAGCAGTACTTC. Its translation is CAWSADSGEQYF.

This chain joins TRBV2 and TRBJ1-5; no clear D. Germline CDR1 SNHLY, CDR2 FYNNEI. This CDR3 comprises 13 residues. The V and J ends lost 4 bases and 4 bases respectively, with 8 bases between them. The CDR3 reads CASSVALNQPQHF. Written as DNA, the CDR3 is TGTGCCAGCAGTGTGGCCTTAAATCAGCCCCAGCATTTT. Variable domain in full (rest from reference TRBV2 and TRBJ1-5): EPEVTQTPSHQVTQMGQEVILRCVPISNHLYFYWYRQILGQKVEFLVSFYNNEISEKSEIFDDQFSVERPDGSNFTLKIRSTKLEDSAMYFCASSVALNQPQHFGDGTRLSIL.

This chain connects TRBV11-2 to TRBJ1-1; possible D gene TRBD1, 6 bases. V was cut by 5 bases and J by 4 bases, with 14 bases left in between. Germline CDR1 is SGHAT and CDR2 is FQNNGV. The CDR3 totals 14 residues. The CDR3 loop reads CASSLDGGRTEAFF. The CDR3 DNA reads TGTGCCAGCAGCCTCGACGGGGGGCGCACTGAAGCTTTCTTT.